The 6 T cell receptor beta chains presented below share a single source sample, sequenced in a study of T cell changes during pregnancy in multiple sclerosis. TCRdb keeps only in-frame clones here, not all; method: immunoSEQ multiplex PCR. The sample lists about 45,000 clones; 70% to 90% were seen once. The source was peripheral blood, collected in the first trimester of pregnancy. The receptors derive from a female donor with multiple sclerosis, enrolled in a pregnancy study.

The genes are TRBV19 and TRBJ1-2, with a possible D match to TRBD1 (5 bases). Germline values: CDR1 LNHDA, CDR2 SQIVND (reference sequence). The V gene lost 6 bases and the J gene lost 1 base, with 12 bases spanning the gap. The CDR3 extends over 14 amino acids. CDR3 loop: CASRTGGDNYGYTF. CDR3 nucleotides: TGTGCCAGTAGAACCGGAGGGGATAACTATGGCTACACCTTC.

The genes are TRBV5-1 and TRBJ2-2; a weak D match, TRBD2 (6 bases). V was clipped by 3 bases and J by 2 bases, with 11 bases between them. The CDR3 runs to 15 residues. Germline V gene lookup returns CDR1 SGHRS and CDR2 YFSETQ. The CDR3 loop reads CASSSSRGNTGELFF. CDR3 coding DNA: TGCGCCAGCAGCTCCTCGCGGGGTAACACCGGGGAGCTGTTTTTT. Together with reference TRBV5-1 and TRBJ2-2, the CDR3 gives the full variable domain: KAGVTQTPRYLIKTRGQQVTLSCSPISGHRSVSWYQQTPGQGLQFLFEYFSETQRNKGNFPGRFSGRQFSNSRSEMNVSTLELGDSALYLCASSSSRGNTGELFFGEGSRLTVL.

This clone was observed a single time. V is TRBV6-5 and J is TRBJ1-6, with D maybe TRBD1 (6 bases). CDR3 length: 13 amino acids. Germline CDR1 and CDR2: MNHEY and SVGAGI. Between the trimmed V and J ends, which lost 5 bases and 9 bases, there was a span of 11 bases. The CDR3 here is CASSPTRGSPLHF. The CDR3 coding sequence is TGTGCCAGCAGTCCCACCAGGGGTTCACCCCTCCACTTT.

In DNA form, the CDR3 reads TGTGCCAGCAGCTTGGGCGGGCGGCCCTATAATTCACCCCTCCACTTT. Translation: CASSLGGRPYNSPLHF. V usage is TRBV5-6 and J usage is TRBJ1-6; D unresolved. Trimming shortened V by 0 bases and J by 2 bases, and 9 bases separated the two germline ends. Germline V gene sequence: CDR1 SGHDT, CDR2 YYEEEE. This CDR3 is 16 amino acids long.

CDR3 sequence reads: CASSPGLAGGLETQYF. The CDR3 bases are TGTGCCAGCAGCCCGGGACTAGCGGGGGGGCTAGAGACCCAGTACTTC. The chain joins TRBV7-2 to TRBJ2-5, with 16 bases lining up with TRBD2. The germline V gene encodes CDR1 SGHTA and CDR2 FQGNSA. V shed 5 bases and J 4 bases; nucleotides not matched to a gene: 4. This CDR3 is 16 amino acids long.

CDR3 residues: CASSLWLSGEQFF. The CDR3 coding sequence is TGTGCCAGCAGTTTATGGCTAAGCGGTGAGCAGTTCTTC. The chain links TRBV27 to TRBJ2-1; maybe TRBD2 (5 bases). Germline-derived CDR1 and CDR2 are MNHEY and SMNVEV (reference sequence). This CDR3 has 13 residues. The germline V and J ends were trimmed by 1 base and 9 bases, with 10 bases remaining between them.